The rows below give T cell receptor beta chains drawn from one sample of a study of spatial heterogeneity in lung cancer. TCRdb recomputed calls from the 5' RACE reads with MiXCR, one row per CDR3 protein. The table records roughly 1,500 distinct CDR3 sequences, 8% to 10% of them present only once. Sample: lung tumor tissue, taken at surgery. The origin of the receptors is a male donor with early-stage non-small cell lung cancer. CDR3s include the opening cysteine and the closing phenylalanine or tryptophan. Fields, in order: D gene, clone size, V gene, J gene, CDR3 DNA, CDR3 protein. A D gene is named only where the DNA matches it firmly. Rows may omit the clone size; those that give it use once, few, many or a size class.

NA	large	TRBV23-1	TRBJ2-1	TGCGCCAGCACCCCCCGTAGGTCTTTTCCGACGAATGAGCAGTTCTTC	CASTPRRSFPTNEQFF
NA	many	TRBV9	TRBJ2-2	TGTGCCAGCAGCGTGGACAGCACCGGGGAGCTGTTTTTT	CASSVDSTGELFF
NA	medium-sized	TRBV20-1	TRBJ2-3	TGCAGTGGGGCGGGGCTCAGGGGAGATACGCAGTATTTT	CSGAGLRGDTQYF
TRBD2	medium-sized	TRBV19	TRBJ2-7	TGTGCCAGTAGTACGCTAGCGGGAGGAACCTACGAGCAGTACTTC	CASSTLAGGTYEQYF
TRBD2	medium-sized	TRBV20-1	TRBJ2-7	TGCAGTGCTAGAGATGGGGTTAGCGGGATCTACGAGCAGTACTTC	CSARDGVSGIYEQYF
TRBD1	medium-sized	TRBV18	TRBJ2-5	TGTGCCAGCTCGACAGGGGCCGGGGAGACCCAGTACTTC	CASSTGAGETQYF
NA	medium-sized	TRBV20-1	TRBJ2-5	TGCAGTGCTAGAGATGTGGGGGAGACCCAGTACTTC	CSARDVGETQYF
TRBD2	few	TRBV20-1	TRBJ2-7	TGCAGTGCTAGAGACGCTAGCGGGAGCTACGAGCAGTACTTC	CSARDASGSYEQYF
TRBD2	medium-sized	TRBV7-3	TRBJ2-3	TGTGCCAGCAGCTTACTTGGGCGGGAGGCGGAAGATACGCAGTATTTT	CASSLLGREAEDTQYF
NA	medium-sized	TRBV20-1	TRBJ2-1	TGCAGTGCTAGAGATCTCAGTGACAATGAGCAGTTCTTC	CSARDLSDNEQFF
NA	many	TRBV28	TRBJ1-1	TGTGCCAGCAGTTGGGCGGCAACGGGCACTGAAGCTTTCTTT	CASSWAATGTEAFF
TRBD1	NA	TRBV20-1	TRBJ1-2	TGCAGTGCTCCGAGTGTTGGCGGGACAGACTATGGCTACACCTTC	CSAPSVGGTDYGYTF
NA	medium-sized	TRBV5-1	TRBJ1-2	TGCGCCAGCAGCTTGTATTTGGAAGGGGTTAACTATGGCTACACCTTC	CASSLYLEGVNYGYTF
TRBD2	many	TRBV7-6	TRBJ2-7	TGTGCCAGCTCGACACTAGCGGCGCCCTACGAGCAGTACTTC	CASSTLAAPYEQYF
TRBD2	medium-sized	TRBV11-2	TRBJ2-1	TGTGCCAGCAGCTTAGGCCCTGGACTAGCGGGAAAGCAGTTCTTC	CASSLGPGLAGKQFF
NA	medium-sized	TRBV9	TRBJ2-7	TGTGCCAGCAGCGTAGGAGGGGCCCACTACGAGCAGTACTTC	CASSVGGAHYEQYF
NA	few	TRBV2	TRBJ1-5	TGTGCCAGCGGGGAAGCTTATAGCAATCAGCCCCAGCATTTT	CASGEAYSNQPQHF
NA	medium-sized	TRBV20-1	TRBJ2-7	TGCAGTGCTACGCTGCCACAGAGCGAGCAGTACTTC	CSATLPQSEQYF
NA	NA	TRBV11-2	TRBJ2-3	TGTGCCAGCAGCTTAAACACAGATACGCAGTATTTT	CASSLNTDTQYF
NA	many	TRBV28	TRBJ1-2	TGTGCCAGCAGACCACAGACTTCCAGCTATGGCTACACCTTC	CASRPQTSSYGYTF